What follows describes a single TCR beta chain. The antigen remains unidentified. This entry is derived from a study of cytomegalovirus exposure and HLA in healthy donors. At the level of the study: In a previous analysis, 117 million unique TCR beta sequences were found from 150 million to 200 million T cells.

Healthy people donating bone marrow made up the donors. V was shortened by 0 bases and J by 13 bases, with 11 bases between the two germline ends. Germline V gene lookup returns CDR1 SGDLS and CDR2 YYNGEE. CDR3 length: 13 amino acids. PCR was performed using 60 Vbeta and 13 Jbeta primers. Produced via immunoSEQ multiplex PCR; TCRdb's table is partial and in-frame only. The top ten hold 3% to 3.5% of the sample, which has some 150,000 clones, over 70% seen once. The study, taken as a whole, reports: Published work reported that the classifier diagnosed cytomegalovirus status with high specificity and sensitivity. Accurate HLA-A and HLA-B prediction from TCR beta sequences was reported for most subjects.

This sequence joins TRBV9 and TRBJ1-6; D may be TRBD1 (5 bases). The TCR sequence derives from a female donor in good health and CMV-seronegative. The specimen was PBMCs. The CDR3 sequence is CASSVEAGSPLHF. In DNA, the CDR3 is TGTGCCAGCAGCGTAGAGGCAGGGTCGCCCCTCCACTTT.